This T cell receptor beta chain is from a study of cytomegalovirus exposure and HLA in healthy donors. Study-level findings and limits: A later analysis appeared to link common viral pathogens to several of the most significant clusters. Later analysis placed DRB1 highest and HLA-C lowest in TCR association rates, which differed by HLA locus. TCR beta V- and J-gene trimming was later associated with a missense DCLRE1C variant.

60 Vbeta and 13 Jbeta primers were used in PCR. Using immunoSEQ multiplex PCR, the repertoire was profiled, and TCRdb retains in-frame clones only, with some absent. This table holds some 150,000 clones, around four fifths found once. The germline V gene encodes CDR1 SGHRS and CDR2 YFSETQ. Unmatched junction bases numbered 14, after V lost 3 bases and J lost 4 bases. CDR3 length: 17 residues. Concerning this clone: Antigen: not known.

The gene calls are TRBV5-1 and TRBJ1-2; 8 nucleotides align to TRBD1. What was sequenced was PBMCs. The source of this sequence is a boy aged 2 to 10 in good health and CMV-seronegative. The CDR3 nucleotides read TGCGCCAGCAGCTGGGGGGCAGGGGGCGTAACTTCCTATGGCTACACCTTC. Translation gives CASSWGAGGVTSYGYTF. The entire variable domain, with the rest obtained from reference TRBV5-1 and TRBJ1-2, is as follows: KAGVTQTPRYLIKTRGQQVTLSCSPISGHRSVSWYQQTPGQGLQFLFEYFSETQRNKGNFPGRFSGRQFSNSRSEMNVSTLELGDSALYLCASSWGAGGVTSYGYTFGSGTRLTVV.